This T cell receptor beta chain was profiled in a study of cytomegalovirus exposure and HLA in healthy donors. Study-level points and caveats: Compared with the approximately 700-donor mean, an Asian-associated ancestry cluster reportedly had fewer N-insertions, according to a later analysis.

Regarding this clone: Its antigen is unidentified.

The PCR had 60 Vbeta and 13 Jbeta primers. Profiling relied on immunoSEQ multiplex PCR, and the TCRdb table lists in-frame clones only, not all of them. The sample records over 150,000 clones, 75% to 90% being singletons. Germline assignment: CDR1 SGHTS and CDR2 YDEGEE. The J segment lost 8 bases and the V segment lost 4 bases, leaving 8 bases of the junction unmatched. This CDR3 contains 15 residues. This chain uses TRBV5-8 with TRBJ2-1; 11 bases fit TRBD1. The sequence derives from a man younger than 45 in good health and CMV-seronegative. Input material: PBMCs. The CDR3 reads CASSPGQGAGDEQFF. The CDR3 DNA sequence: TGTGCCAGCAGCCCCGGACAGGGGGCCGGGGATGAGCAGTTCTTC.